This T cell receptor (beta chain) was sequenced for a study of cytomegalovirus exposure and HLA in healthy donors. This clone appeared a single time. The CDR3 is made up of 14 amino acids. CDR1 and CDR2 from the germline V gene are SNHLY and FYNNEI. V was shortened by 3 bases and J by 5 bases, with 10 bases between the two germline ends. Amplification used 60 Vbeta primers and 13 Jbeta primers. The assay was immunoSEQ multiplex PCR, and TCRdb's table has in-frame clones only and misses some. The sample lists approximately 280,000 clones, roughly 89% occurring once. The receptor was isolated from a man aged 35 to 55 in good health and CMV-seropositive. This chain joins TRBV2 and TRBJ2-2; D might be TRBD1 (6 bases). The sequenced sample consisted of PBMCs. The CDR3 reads CASSDRQATGELFF. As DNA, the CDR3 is TGTGCCAGCAGTGATCGACAGGCAACCGGGGAGCTGTTTTTT. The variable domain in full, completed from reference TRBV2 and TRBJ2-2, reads EPEVTQTPSHQVTQMGQEVILRCVPISNHLYFYWYRQILGQKVEFLVSFYNNEISEKSEIFDDQFSVERPDGSNFTLKIRSTKLEDSAMYFCASSDRQATGELFFGEGSRLTVL.